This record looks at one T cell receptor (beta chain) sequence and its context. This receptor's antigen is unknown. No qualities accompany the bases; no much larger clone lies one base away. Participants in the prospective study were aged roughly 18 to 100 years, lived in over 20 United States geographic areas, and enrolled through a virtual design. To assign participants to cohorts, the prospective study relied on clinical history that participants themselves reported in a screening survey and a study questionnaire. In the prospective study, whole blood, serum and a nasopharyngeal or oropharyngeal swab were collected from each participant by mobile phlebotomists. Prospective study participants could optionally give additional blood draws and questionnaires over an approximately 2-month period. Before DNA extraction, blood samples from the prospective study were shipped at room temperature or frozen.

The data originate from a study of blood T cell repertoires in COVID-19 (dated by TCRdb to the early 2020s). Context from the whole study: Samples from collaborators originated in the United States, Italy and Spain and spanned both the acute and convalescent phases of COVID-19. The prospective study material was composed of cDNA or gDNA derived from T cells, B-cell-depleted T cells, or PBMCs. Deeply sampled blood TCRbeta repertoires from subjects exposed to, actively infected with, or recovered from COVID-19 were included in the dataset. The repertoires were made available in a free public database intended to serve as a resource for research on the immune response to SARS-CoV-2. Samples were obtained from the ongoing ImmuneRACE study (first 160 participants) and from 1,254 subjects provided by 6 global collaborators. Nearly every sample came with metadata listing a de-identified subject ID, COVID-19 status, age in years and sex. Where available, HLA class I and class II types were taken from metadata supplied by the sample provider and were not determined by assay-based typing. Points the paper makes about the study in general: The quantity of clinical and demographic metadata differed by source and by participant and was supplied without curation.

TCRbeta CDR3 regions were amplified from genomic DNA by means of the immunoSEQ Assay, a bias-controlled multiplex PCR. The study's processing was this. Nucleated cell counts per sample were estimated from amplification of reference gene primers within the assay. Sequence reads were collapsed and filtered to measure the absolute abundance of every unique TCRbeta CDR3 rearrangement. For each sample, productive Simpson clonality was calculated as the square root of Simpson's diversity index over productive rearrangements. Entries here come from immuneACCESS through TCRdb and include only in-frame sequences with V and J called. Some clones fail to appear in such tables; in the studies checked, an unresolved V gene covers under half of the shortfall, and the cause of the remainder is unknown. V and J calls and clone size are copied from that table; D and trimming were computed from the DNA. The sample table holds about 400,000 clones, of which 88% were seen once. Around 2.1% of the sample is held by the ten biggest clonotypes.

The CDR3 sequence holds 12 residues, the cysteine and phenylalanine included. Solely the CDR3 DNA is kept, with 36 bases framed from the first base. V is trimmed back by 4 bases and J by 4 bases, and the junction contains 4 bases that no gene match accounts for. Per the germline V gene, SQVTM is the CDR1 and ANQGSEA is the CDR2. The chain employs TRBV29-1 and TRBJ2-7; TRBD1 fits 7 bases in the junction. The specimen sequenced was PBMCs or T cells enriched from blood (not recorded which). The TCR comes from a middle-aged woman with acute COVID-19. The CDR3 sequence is CSVGGGGYEQYF. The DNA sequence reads TGCAGCGTTGGAGGGGGCGGTTACGAGCAGTACTTC.